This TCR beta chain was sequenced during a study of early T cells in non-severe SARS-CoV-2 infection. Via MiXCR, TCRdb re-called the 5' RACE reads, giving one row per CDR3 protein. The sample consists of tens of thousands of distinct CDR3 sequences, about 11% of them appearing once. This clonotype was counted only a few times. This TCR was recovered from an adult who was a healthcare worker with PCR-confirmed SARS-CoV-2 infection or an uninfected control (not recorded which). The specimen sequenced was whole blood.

For the CDR3, the DNA is TGTGCCAGCAGTTACCCCGGGACTAGCGACACAGATACGCAGTATTTT. Translation gives CASSYPGTSDTDTQYF. The chain is built from TRBV12-3 or TRBV12-4 and TRBJ2-3, with TRBD2 matching over 10 bases. The CDR3 loop spans 16 amino acids. J lost 2 bases, V lost 4 bases, and 6 bases had no gene match.